A selection of T cell receptor beta chains follows, all from one sample in a study of response to subunit inactivated influenza vaccine. TCRdb re-called the RT-PCR reads through MiXCR, storing one row per CDR3 protein. This table holds 150,000 to 200,000 distinct CDR3 sequences, about 11% found once. This material consisted of CD8+ T cells sorted from PBMCs, taken about 24 months after vaccination. The receptor source for this set is a man aged 50 to 69 who received an inactivated influenza vaccine. CDR3s include the opening cysteine and the closing phenylalanine or tryptophan. D genes are given only for firm matches.

TRBV3-1	TRBD1	TRBJ2-5	CASSQGLTGPYQETQYF
TRBV7-8	-	TRBJ2-7	CASSAGPLYEQYF
TRBV4-3	TRBD2	TRBJ2-7	CASSQTSGGAYEQYF
TRBV20-1	-	TRBJ2-7	CSARGTRFSYEQYF
TRBV14	TRBD2	TRBJ2-1	CASSQDIGTSVYNEQFF
TRBV20-1	-	TRBJ1-1	CSARVPSNTEAFF
TRBV20-1	-	TRBJ1-2	CSARVELVDYGYTF
TRBV7-8	-	TRBJ2-2	CASSLYRGRNTGELFF
TRBV20-1	TRBD2	TRBJ2-1	CSASGGGAGSYNEQFF
TRBV9	TRBD1	TRBJ2-2	CASSVRRQGGDTGELFF
TRBV7-8	-	TRBJ2-6	CASSLFGQSGANVLTF
TRBV20-1	-	TRBJ2-3	CSASSGASTDTQYF
TRBV15	TRBD1	TRBJ2-3	CATSRGGTGTDTQYF
TRBV6-2/TRBV6-3	TRBD2	TRBJ2-7	CASHLGFGLVYEQYF
TRBV6-2/TRBV6-3	-	TRBJ2-7	CASSYYEQYF
TRBV2	-	TRBJ2-7	CASSSSGWDWSSYEQYF
TRBV7-8	-	TRBJ2-1	CASRIGFNSYNEQFF
TRBV7-2	-	TRBJ2-7	CASSLGMGPDEQYF
TRBV20-1	-	TRBJ2-7	CSAPRRDYEQYF
TRBV11-2	-	TRBJ2-7	CASSWGQGEQYF
TRBV27	TRBD1	TRBJ2-6	CASSKGQFSSGANVLTF
TRBV15	-	TRBJ2-7	CATSRGSGRSSYEQYF
TRBV7-8	-	TRBJ2-7	CASSLNRAEQYF
TRBV5-1	TRBD1	TRBJ1-1	CASSAGQSNTETFF
TRBV29-1	-	TRBJ2-7	CSVEGDSYYEQYF
TRBV12-3/TRBV12-4	-	TRBJ2-1	CASSLSTVDEQFF
TRBV11-1	-	TRBJ2-7	CASSLGTNREQAGIPDLRGQYF
TRBV9	TRBD1	TRBJ2-1	CASSDPTGGNEQFF
TRBV5-8	TRBD2	TRBJ2-1	CASSLRGGSLDEQFF
TRBV28	-	TRBJ1-2	CASSLLGANYGYTF
TRBV15	TRBD2	TRBJ2-2	CATSRDGTSGASGTGELFF
TRBV7-9	-	TRBJ1-5	CASSPTDQPQHF
TRBV12-3/TRBV12-4	-	TRBJ1-4	CASSLWADNEKLFF
TRBV29-1	-	TRBJ2-2	CSVRGIGGELFF
TRBV20-1	-	TRBJ2-2	CSARGTHKNTGELFF
TRBV30	-	TRBJ2-1	CAWSLTNLINEQFF
TRBV12-3/TRBV12-4	-	TRBJ2-1	CASSFWAGSYNEQFF
TRBV20-1	-	TRBJ2-7	CSARVPEGAYEQYF
TRBV28	TRBD1	TRBJ1-4	CASTDRGNEKLFF
TRBV30	-	TRBJ1-1	CAWSWSAEAFF
TRBV21-1	-	TRBJ2-5	CASSKPGSTPVPQYF
TRBV9	TRBD2	TRBJ2-1	CASSVVGGEYNEQFF
TRBV7-8	TRBD1	TRBJ2-5	CASSLWDSKETQYF
TRBV11-2	-	TRBJ2-7	CASSLEATYEQYF
TRBV27	TRBD2	TRBJ2-7	CASSLREGREQYF
TRBV6-5	TRBD2	TRBJ2-5	CASSHSRGGMETQYF
TRBV12-3/TRBV12-4	-	TRBJ2-7	CASSFGRGYEQYF
TRBV4-3	-	TRBJ2-7	CASSQDLRGWDEQYF